A selection of T cell receptor beta chains follows, all from one sample in a study of monozygotic twins with inflammatory bowel disease. TCRdb re-called the 5' RACE reads and catalogs CDR3 proteins one per entry, DNA excluded. Its table lists hundreds of thousands of distinct CDR3 sequences. The sample comprised blood. Source of these receptors: a human donor with ulcerative colitis or Crohn's disease, or a healthy co-twin of an affected twin (not recorded which). The CDR3 runs from the conserved cysteine through the conserved F or W.

J gene,V gene,CDR3 protein
TRBJ2-2,TRBV7-3,CASSLGVGFTGELFF
TRBJ2-4,TRBV5-1,CASSQAGGNKNIQYF
TRBJ2-7,TRBV4-1,CASSHPRTGLKDEQYF
TRBJ1-1,TRBV5-5,CASSFVQGSRKMNTEAFF
TRBJ1-1,TRBV5-1,CASSSLPRTGIMNTEAFF
TRBJ1-1,TRBV5-1,CASSLLQGPTEAFF
TRBJ1-6,TRBV27,CASSIDTGYNSPLHF
TRBJ2-2,TRBV5-6,CASSWLEPSTGTGELFF
TRBJ2-2,TRBV7-2,CASSPLEETGELFF
TRBJ2-5,TRBV6-5,CASSYGVAETQETQYF
TRBJ2-7,TRBV5-4,CASSSQGTSYEQYF
TRBJ1-4,TRBV9,CASSVGRGQPNEKLFF
TRBJ2-7,TRBV6-1,CASSEYGDRVYEQYF
TRBJ1-4,TRBV5-1,CASSLGRERPNEKLFF
TRBJ2-7,TRBV10-3,CAISGTDYEQYF
TRBJ2-7,TRBV7-7,CASSTGSGSYEQYF
TRBJ2-6,TRBV7-2,CASSLVPVRGANVLTF
TRBJ2-3,TRBV5-1,CASSLVRPGTGTDTQYF
TRBJ1-4,TRBV4-2,CASSQDPAYNEKLFF
TRBJ1-4,TRBV7-2,CASSLVQGLREKLFF
TRBJ2-5,TRBV2,CASSEALAGGAKETQYF
TRBJ2-2,TRBV29-1,CSARTVRNTGELIF
TRBJ1-5,TRBV6-1,CASSEIGGRPQHF
TRBJ2-1,TRBV29-1,CSVLGEGRYNEQFF
TRBJ2-5,TRBV14,CASSHGGRAAQETQYF
TRBJ1-1,TRBV5-4,CASRQTLNTEAFF
TRBJ2-2,TRBV13,CASSFAGELFF
TRBJ1-1,TRBV19,CASSTLATGTGTEAFF
TRBJ2-2,TRBV6-1,CATRDIHTGELFF
TRBJ2-2,TRBV3-1,CASSPLGRRNGELFF
TRBJ1-2,TRBV19,CASTLTPLDYGYTF
TRBJ1-5,TRBV7-2,CASSLSRDRSNQPQHF
TRBJ2-5,TRBV5-5,CASSLEQAGYQETQYF
TRBJ2-1,TRBV10-3,CAISENINEQFF
TRBJ2-3,TRBV28,CASSFRGIVSTDTQYF
TRBJ2-3,TRBV29-1,CSVERTSSTDTQYF
TRBJ1-1,TRBV7-2,CASSLLVRQAGTEAFF
TRBJ1-4,TRBV20-1,CSAVGEATNEKLFF
TRBJ2-7,TRBV4-3,CASSQEVPGEQYF
TRBJ1-1,TRBV20-1,CSASGAGGSTEAFF
TRBJ1-5,TRBV6-1,CASSAAGISQPQHF
TRBJ1-1,TRBV3-1,CASSTDPFLTEAFF
TRBJ2-2,TRBV18,CASSSGTSGSAGELFF
TRBJ1-2,TRBV7-2,CASSFSIDPSYGYTF
TRBJ2-3,TRBV18,CASSDSASTDTQYF
TRBJ2-2,TRBV7-9,CASSLRDVVAGELFF
TRBJ2-2,TRBV7-6,CASSLMGGNTGELFF
TRBJ2-4,TRBV11-2,CASSLEVAKNIQYF
TRBJ2-1,TRBV4-2,CASSQEVSAGAYNEQFF
TRBJ2-5,TRBV5-1,CASSRDDSQETQYF
TRBJ2-5,TRBV6-5,CASSYSMDGETQYF
TRBJ2-1,TRBV3-1,CASSLSGPYEQFF
TRBJ2-2,TRBV9,CASSDPGDRRMFF
TRBJ2-3,TRBV29-1,CSVEGHTRVKTDTQYF
TRBJ2-7,TRBV5-6,CASSRRAGTVHEQYF
TRBJ2-3,TRBV27,CASSLGSTQYF
TRBJ2-1,TRBV6-1,CASTLSGTSVNEQFF
TRBJ2-7,TRBV5-1,CASSLAGLASEQYF
TRBJ2-1,TRBV7-7,CASSKLAGGVYNEQFF